This record covers a single TCR beta chain. Losses at the gene ends were 5 bases for V and 10 bases for J; bases not matched to a gene: 10. CDR3 length: 14 amino acids. The germline gives CDR1 SGHTA, CDR2 FQGNSA. The donors, nominally healthy at sampling, likely had unrecorded immune exposures. The entry originates in a study of cytomegalovirus exposure and HLA in healthy donors. It was with 60 Vbeta and 13 Jbeta primers that the PCR ran. This table comes from immunoSEQ multiplex PCR, and its TCRdb copy is limited to in-frame clones, with some not included. The table lists under 110,000 clones, around 85% of them singletons.

The clonotype was recovered from a man aged 55-75 years in good health and CMV-seronegative. Sequencing was performed on PBMCs. The V call is TRBV7-2, the J call TRBJ2-1, with 8 bases aligning to TRBD1. The CDR3: CASSLLAGGYEQFF. The CDR3 DNA sequence: TGTGCCAGCAGCCTCCTCGCAGGGGGCTACGAGCAGTTCTTC.